This T cell receptor (beta chain) was documented in a study of T cells in Graves' hyperthyroidism and ophthalmopathy. Overall study: Blood was drawn when the patient was first diagnosed and still untreated.

This clonotype was counted only a few times. Its matching antigen is unknown. A much larger clone lies a single base off, so this may be a read error. Between the trimmed V and J ends, which lost 2 bases and 5 bases, there was a span of 12 bases. CDR1 is KGHSH and CDR2 is LQKENI in the germline V gene. The length of the CDR3 is 15 residues. The TCR beta CDR3 regions underwent amplification using RNA transcripts as the source. In the first-round RT-PCR of the TCR CDR3, the HTBI primer set was used. TCRdb analysed the multiplex PCR reads with MiXCR anew, one entry per CDR3 protein. The table includes hundreds of thousands of distinct CDR3 sequences, 11% to 15% detected once. Participants, patients aged 18 to 65, had newly diagnosed hyperthyroidism with a duration under 2 months. Together with thyroid ultrasound, orbital computed tomography, serum thyroxine and TRAb, clinical symptoms were used for diagnoses.

Broader study findings: Appearing also in blood were most of the thyroid clonotypes expanded above 0.001.

What was sequenced was blood. The rearrangement joins TRBV18 to TRBJ2-2, with D perhaps TRBD1 (5 bases). The clonotype was recovered from a woman aged 30 to 39 with Graves' hyperthyroidism. The chain's CDR3 is CASSPDWRQTGELFF. As DNA, the CDR3 is TGTGCCAGCTCACCAGATTGGCGACAGACCGGGGAGCTGTTTTTT. The variable domain in full, completed from reference TRBV18 and TRBJ2-2, reads NAGVMQNPRHLVRRRGQEARLRCSPMKGHSHVYWYRQLPEEGLKFMVYLQKENIIDESGMPKERFSAEFPKEGPSILRIQQVVRGDSAAYFCASSPDWRQTGELFFGEGSRLTVL.